The text below deals with one T cell receptor (beta chain). Sequencing was performed with immunoSEQ multiplex PCR; in TCRdb, only in-frame clones are kept and a portion is missing. The table records more than 55,000 clones, 91% of them present only once. CDR1 is SGHNT and CDR2 is YYREEE in the germline V gene (reference sequence). The CDR3 covers 14 residues. V was pared by 4 bases and J by 7 bases, with 5 bases of the junction left unmatched. The data were taken from a study of T cell changes during pregnancy in multiple sclerosis. This TCR derives from a female donor in good health, enrolled as a control in a pregnancy study. The chain carries TRBV5-4 and TRBJ2-2; the match to TRBD1 covers 9 bases. This sample comprised peripheral blood, obtained after pregnancy. The CDR3 sequence is CASSRQGEVGELFF. CDR3 sequence (DNA): TGTGCCAGCAGCCGACAGGGGGAGGTCGGGGAGCTGTTTTTT.